Presented here are 5 T cell receptor beta chains from one specimen sequenced in a study of T cell responses to AZD1222 COVID-19 vaccine. Libraries were prepared by immunoSEQ multiplex PCR; TCRdb keeps only in-frame clonotypes and omits some of them. Here the sample spans tens of thousands of clones, 89% being singletons. The sequences come from peripheral blood, collected 28 days after the second AZD1222 dose. Every receptor here comes from an adult who received the AZD1222 COVID-19 vaccine.

The chain uses TRBV6-6 and TRBJ2-7, with unresolved D. Looked up from germline, CDR1 is MNHNY and CDR2 is SVGAGI (reference sequence). The CDR3 runs to 11 residues. CDR3 sequence: CVPQLNYEQYV. DNA for the CDR3: TGTGTTCCACAGCTAAACTACGAGCAGTACGTC.

This clone was found a few times. The chain employs TRBV5-4 and TRBJ2-2; a weak D match, TRBD1 (6 bases). Germline V CDR1 and CDR2: SGHNT, YYREEE (reference sequence). The CDR3 covers 18 residues. Trimming removed 6 bases at V and 1 base at J, with 22 bases between. CDR3 region: CASTTRPQDRGNTGELFF. The CDR3, as DNA: TGTGCCAGCACCACTAGACCCCAGGACAGAGGGAACACCGGGGAGCTGTTTTTT.

The rearrangement uses TRBV4-1 and TRBJ2-1; 9 bases are shared with TRBD2. The length of the CDR3 is 16 residues. Germline CDR1 is MGHRA and CDR2 is YSYEKL. Unmatched junction bases numbered 9, after V lost 1 base and J lost 8 bases. The DNA for the CDR3 is TGCGCCAGCAGCCAAGTGGAGCTAGCGGGAAGGTATGAGCAGTTCTTC. Translated, it gives CASSQVELAGRYEQFF.

The chain uses TRBV5-4 and TRBJ2-1; tentatively, D is TRBD1 (6 bases). The ends were cut back, 4 bases at V and 9 bases at J, with 11 bases in the middle. The CDR3 loop spans 12 amino acids. Germline V gene lookup returns CDR1 SGHNT and CDR2 YYREEE (reference sequence). This CDR3 is CASSLQGGEQFF. The CDR3 DNA sequence: TGTGCCAGCAGCCTACAGGGTGGTGAGCAGTTCTTC.

V usage is TRBV30 and J usage is TRBJ2-1; D is possibly TRBD1 (6 bases). V lost 5 bases and J lost 8, with 13 bases in between. This CDR3 spans 12 amino acids. Germline-derived CDR1 and CDR2 are GTSNPN and SVGIG (reference sequence). In nucleotides, the CDR3 is TGTGCCTGGGAAGAACAGGGAGATGAGCAGTTCTTC. Amino acid sequence: CAWEEQGDEQFF.